The rows below give T cell receptor beta chains drawn from one sample of a study of blood T cell repertoires in COVID-19. The protocol was immunoSEQ multiplex PCR, while the TCRdb copy is restricted to in-frame clones and leaves out a portion. This sample yields around 220,000 clones, of which 82% are seen a single time; 8% to 9% belongs to the top ten. Sequenced sample: peripheral blood. The receptors shown here come from an elderly woman with COVID-19, enrolled during active disease. Each CDR3 is given with its conserved first and last residue. A D gene is named only where the DNA matches it firmly. Only some rows state a clone size, as once, few, many or a class for expanded clones.

j_call d_call v_call clone_size cdr3_aa cdr3_nt
TRBJ1-1 NA TRBV28 NA CASTEQGRTEAFF TGTGCCAGCACTGAACAGGGTAGAACTGAAGCTTTCTTT
TRBJ1-1 NA TRBV6-2/TRBV6-3 NA CASSFLITNTEAFF TGTGCCAGCAGTTTCCTAATAACTAACACTGAAGCTTTCTTT
TRBJ2-3 NA TRBV10-3 NA CAISDPGREGTDTQYF TGTGCCATCAGTGACCCCGGGAGAGAGGGCACAGATACGCAGTATTTT
TRBJ2-7 NA TRBV28 NA CASSLSAGSYEQYF TGTGCCAGCAGTTTATCGGCAGGTTCCTACGAGCAGTACTTC
TRBJ1-2 NA TRBV30 NA CAWSNGFGGGYTF TGTGCCTGGAGTAACGGTTTCGGGGGTGGCTACACCTTC
TRBJ1-6 NA TRBV2 few CASSGYGGGNSPLHF TGTGCCAGCAGTGGATACGGGGGTGGCAATTCACCCCTCCACTTT
TRBJ1-2 NA TRBV7-9 NA CASSPRSEPGGLTF TGTGCCAGCAGCCCACGATCGGAGCCGGGGGGTCTGACCTTC
TRBJ1-2 TRBD1 TRBV29-1 NA CSDWDRAGYTF TGCAGCGACTGGGACAGGGCTGGCTACACCTTC
TRBJ2-7 NA TRBV11-2 NA CASNQRGATYKEAYEQYF TGTGCCAGCAACCAACGGGGGGCTACCTATAAAGAAGCCTACGAGCAGTACTTC
TRBJ2-1 NA TRBV2 NA CASKKEAFSYNEQFF TGTGCCAGCAAAAAAGAGGCCTTCTCCTACAATGAGCAGTTCTTC
TRBJ1-2 NA TRBV2 NA CASSGHSAALYGYTF TGTGCCAGCAGTGGCCACTCGGCGGCGCTCTATGGCTACACCTTC
TRBJ2-3 NA TRBV6-4 NA CASSDSIVSGTSTDTQYF TGTGCCAGCAGTGACTCGATTGTGTCGGGTACTAGCACAGATACGCAGTATTTT
TRBJ2-2 NA TRBV3-1/TRBV3-2 NA CASSQVGLVGGRMTGELFF TGTGCCAGCAGCCAAGTAGGACTAGTGGGGGGCCGAATGACCGGGGAGCTGTTTTTT
TRBJ2-6 TRBD1 TRBV7-9 NA CASSALTGAGANVLTF TGTGCCAGCAGTGCTTTGACAGGGGCGGGGGCCAACGTCCTGACTTTC
TRBJ1-1 NA TRBV5-1 NA CASSLLQLNTEAFF TGCGCCAGCAGCTTGTTACAGCTTAACACTGAAGCTTTCTTT
TRBJ1-6 TRBD1 TRBV30 once CAWSVPKPGTGVSPLHF TGTGCCTGGAGTGTCCCCAAGCCCGGGACAGGGGTCTCACCCCTCCACTTT
TRBJ1-5 NA TRBV28 NA CASRGGKPQHF TGTGCCAGCAGGGGAGGGAAGCCCCAGCATTTT
TRBJ1-2 NA TRBV7-9 NA CASSFLTETYGYTF TGTGCCAGCAGCTTCCTGACAGAAACCTATGGCTACACCTTC
TRBJ1-5 NA TRBV30 NA CAWRSYTSSNQPQHF TGTGCCTGGAGATCTTACACATCTAGCAATCAGCCCCAGCATTTT
TRBJ2-1 NA TRBV7-9 NA CASSLAGSYNEQFF TGTGCCAGCAGCTTGGCAGGTTCTTACAATGAGCAGTTCTTC
TRBJ2-3 TRBD1 TRBV5-1 few CASSPQGASTDTQYF TGCGCCAGCAGCCCACAGGGGGCTAGCACAGATACGCAGTATTTT
TRBJ2-5 TRBD1 TRBV2 few CASTRDRAKKTQYF TGTGCCAGCACGAGGGACAGGGCAAAAAAGACCCAGTACTTC
TRBJ1-2 TRBD1 TRBV5-1 NA CASSADRGPLGYTF TGCGCCAGCAGCGCGGACAGGGGGCCCCTTGGCTACACCTTC
TRBJ1-1 NA TRBV21-1 NA CASSISQPTNTEAFF TGTGCCAGCAGCATCTCACAGCCAACGAACACTGAAGCTTTCTTT
TRBJ1-1 TRBD1 TRBV5-5 once CASSLADRGVTEAFF TGTGCCAGCAGCTTGGCCGACAGGGGTGTCACTGAAGCTTTCTTT
TRBJ1-2 NA TRBV30 NA CAWKQTSGVSYGYTF TGTGCCTGGAAACAGACGAGCGGAGTGTCCTATGGCTACACCTTC
TRBJ2-2 NA TRBV5-5 NA CASSPRRIANTGELFF TGTGCCAGCAGCCCTCGGAGAATCGCGAACACCGGGGAGCTGTTTTTT
TRBJ2-5 NA TRBV30 once CAWSAGIGTQYF TGTGCCTGGAGTGCGGGGATAGGGACCCAGTACTTC
TRBJ2-7 NA TRBV6-5 few CASRPGQAMTYEQYF TGTGCCAGCCGGCCCGGACAAGCTATGACCTACGAGCAGTACTTC
TRBJ1-4 NA TRBV28 few CASSPRGYEKLFF TGTGCCAGCAGTCCCCGAGGGTACGAAAAACTGTTTTTT
TRBJ1-5 NA TRBV30 NA CAWSGTGIWPQHF TGTGCCTGGAGTGGTACAGGGATTTGGCCCCAGCATTTT
TRBJ2-5 NA TRBV18 NA CASSPFTSAGETQYF TGTGCCAGCTCACCATTCACCTCGGCAGGGGAGACCCAGTACTTC
TRBJ2-7 NA TRBV2 once CASEAEVDEQYF TGTGCCAGCGAAGCGGAGGTTGACGAGCAGTACTTC
TRBJ2-7 TRBD1 TRBV28 NA CASTSAGTGSYEQYF TGTGCCAGCACCTCAGCCGGGACAGGTTCCTACGAGCAGTACTTC
TRBJ2-2 TRBD2 TRBV7-2 NA CASRVPGLATTGELFF TGTGCCAGCAGGGTTCCGGGACTAGCAACCACCGGGGAGCTGTTTTTT
TRBJ1-1 TRBD1 TRBV6-5 NA CASSQDRDTEAFF TGTGCCAGCAGCCAAGACAGGGACACTGAAGCTTTCTTT
TRBJ1-2 NA TRBV6-6 NA CASSYGGGGYTF TGTGCCAGCAGTTACGGAGGAGGCGGCTACACCTTC
TRBJ1-2 NA TRBV28 NA CASSLQGRLSYGYTF TGTGCCAGCAGTTTACAGGGGCGATTGTCCTATGGCTACACCTTC
TRBJ2-4 NA TRBV20-1 NA CSASRGAVAKNIQYF TGCAGTGCTAGTCGAGGAGCGGTAGCCAAAAACATTCAGTACTTC
TRBJ2-7 NA TRBV6-5 NA CASSSGNSYEQYF TGTGCCAGCAGTTCCGGGAACTCCTACGAGCAGTACTTC
TRBJ1-6 TRBD1 TRBV10-1 NA CASSEGTGDLNSPLHF TGCGCCAGCAGTGAGGGGACAGGGGACCTTAATTCACCCCTCCACTTT
TRBJ2-5 TRBD1 TRBV7-3 NA CASSLWGTGSETQYF TGTGCCAGCAGCTTATGGGGGACAGGGTCCGAGACCCAGTACTTC
TRBJ1-1 TRBD1 TRBV12-3/TRBV12-4 few CASSFGRGRSGIF TGTGCCAGCAGTTTCGGCAGGGGGCGTTCGGGAATCTTT
TRBJ1-5 TRBD1 TRBV27 once CASSPGQGFNQPQHF TGTGCCAGCAGTCCCGGACAGGGCTTCAATCAGCCCCAGCATTTT